This is a list of T cell receptor beta chains from one sample in a study of blood T cell repertoires in COVID-19. The assay was immunoSEQ multiplex PCR, and TCRdb's table has in-frame clones only and misses some. The sample lists a few hundred thousand clones; about 89% were seen once. The sample taken for sequencing was PBMCs or T cells enriched from blood (not recorded which). The receptors shown here come from a man aged 40-49 years in a cohort exposed to, infected with or recovered from COVID-19 (not recorded which). Both conserved end residues are trimmed from each CDR3. The order of the fields is V gene, J gene, CDR3 protein.

v_gene: TRBV19
j_gene: TRBJ2-1
CDR3aa: ASSIRDRGQF

v_gene: TRBV6-1
j_gene: TRBJ2-5
CDR3aa: ASSESWAAGTQY

v_gene: TRBV6-1
j_gene: TRBJ2-7
CDR3aa: ASSEGGFGTGSLEQY

v_gene: TRBV29-1
j_gene: TRBJ2-1
CDR3aa: SVTSLGEQF

v_gene: TRBV5-1
j_gene: TRBJ1-4
CDR3aa: ASSTGGNNEKLF

v_gene: TRBV7-2
j_gene: TRBJ1-5
CDR3aa: ASSLSRTGWSNQPQH

v_gene: TRBV3-1/TRBV3-2
j_gene: TRBJ1-6
CDR3aa: ASSQPSGTYNSPLH

v_gene: TRBV21-1
j_gene: TRBJ2-7
CDR3aa: ASSTRQGMNEQY

v_gene: TRBV2
j_gene: TRBJ1-1
CDR3aa: ASRPGTGDFTEAF

v_gene: TRBV5-1
j_gene: TRBJ1-1
CDR3aa: ASSLEQGLNTEAF